The T cell receptor (beta chain) described here comes from a study of T-cell memory formation after mild COVID-19. Study-level background: Clusters were largely donor specific.

TCRdb reprocessed the 5' RACE reads with MiXCR, giving one entry per CDR3 protein. Altogether nearly 200,000 distinct CDR3 sequences are present, about a sixth being singletons, with the ten largest covering 2% to 2.5%. This clonotype was seen at least ten times. The V segment lost 4 bases and the J segment 5 bases; nucleotides outside the gene matches: 5. This CDR3 has 14 residues. The V gene's germline CDR1 is SGHRS and CDR2 YFSETQ. This chain connects TRBV5-1 to TRBJ2-1; 8 bases align to TRBD1. The clonotype originates from an adult woman who had mild COVID-19 (a few samples of this study predate the infection). Cell type and time point are not known. The sequenced sample consisted of PBMCs or a T cell subset sorted from them (not recorded which). CDR3 sequence: CASSPQGVNNEQFF. CDR3 bases: TGCGCCAGCAGCCCACAGGGGGTCAACAATGAGCAGTTCTTC. Based on the CDR3 plus reference TRBV5-1 and TRBJ2-1, the full variable domain is KAGVTQTPRYLIKTRGQQVTLSCSPISGHRSVSWYQQTPGQGLQFLFEYFSETQRNKGNFPGRFSGRQFSNSRSEMNVSTLELGDSALYLCASSPQGVNNEQFFGPGTRLTVL.